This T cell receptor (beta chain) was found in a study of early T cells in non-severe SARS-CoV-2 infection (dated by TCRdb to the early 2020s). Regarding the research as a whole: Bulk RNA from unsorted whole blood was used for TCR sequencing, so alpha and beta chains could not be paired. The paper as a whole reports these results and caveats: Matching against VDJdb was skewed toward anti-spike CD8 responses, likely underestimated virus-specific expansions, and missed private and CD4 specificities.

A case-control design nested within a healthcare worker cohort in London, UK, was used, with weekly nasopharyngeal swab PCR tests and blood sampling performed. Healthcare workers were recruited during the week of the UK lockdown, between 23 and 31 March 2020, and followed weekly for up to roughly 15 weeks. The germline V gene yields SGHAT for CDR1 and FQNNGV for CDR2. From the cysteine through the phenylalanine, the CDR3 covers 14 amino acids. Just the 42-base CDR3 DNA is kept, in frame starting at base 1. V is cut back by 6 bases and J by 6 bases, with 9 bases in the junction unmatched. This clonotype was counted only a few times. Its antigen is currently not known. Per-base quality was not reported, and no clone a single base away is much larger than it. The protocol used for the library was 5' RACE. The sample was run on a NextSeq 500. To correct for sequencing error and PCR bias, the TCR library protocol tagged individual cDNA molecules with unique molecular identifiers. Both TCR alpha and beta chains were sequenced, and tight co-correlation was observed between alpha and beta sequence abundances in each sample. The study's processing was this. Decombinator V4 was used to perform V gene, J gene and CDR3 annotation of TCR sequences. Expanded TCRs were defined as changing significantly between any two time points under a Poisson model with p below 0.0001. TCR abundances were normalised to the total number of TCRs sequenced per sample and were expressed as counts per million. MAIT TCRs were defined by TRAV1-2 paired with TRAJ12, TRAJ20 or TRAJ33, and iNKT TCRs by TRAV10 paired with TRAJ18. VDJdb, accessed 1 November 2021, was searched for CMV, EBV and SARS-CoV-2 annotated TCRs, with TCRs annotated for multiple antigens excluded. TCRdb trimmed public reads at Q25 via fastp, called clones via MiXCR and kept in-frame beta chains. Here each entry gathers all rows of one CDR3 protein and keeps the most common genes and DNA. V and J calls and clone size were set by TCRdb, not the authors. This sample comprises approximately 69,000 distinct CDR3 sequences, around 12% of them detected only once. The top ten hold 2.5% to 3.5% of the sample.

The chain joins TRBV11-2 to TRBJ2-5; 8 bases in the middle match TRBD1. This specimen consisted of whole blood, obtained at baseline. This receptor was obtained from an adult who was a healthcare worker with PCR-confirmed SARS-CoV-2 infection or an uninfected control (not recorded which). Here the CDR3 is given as CASSRPGGLQTQYF. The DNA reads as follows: TGTGCCAGCAGTCGCCCAGGGGGCTTGCAGACCCAGTACTTC.